The sequence of this T cell receptor (beta chain) was determined in a study of spatial heterogeneity in lung cancer. Study details: Detected sequences consistently included more beta-chain ones than alpha-chain ones.

Every TCR cDNA molecule bore a unique molecular identifier. TCRdb re-called the 5' RACE reads with MiXCR, one entry per CDR3 protein. The sample holds some 40,000 distinct CDR3 sequences, approximately 3.1% seen once. Specified time point: sample taken at primary tumor resection. A total of around 67 untreated early-stage non-small cell lung cancer patients served as donors. Sequencing was performed on whole RNA extracted from tumor and nontumor lung tissue, or from frozen PBMC, and the material was left unsorted. This clonotype was detected ten times or more. The TCR was taken from a male donor with early-stage non-small cell lung cancer. The source material was normal lung tissue next to the tumor, sampled at surgery.

Here the CDR3 DNA reads TGCGCCAGCAGCCAAGATAGGGTAGCGGTGCTCCAAGAGACCCAGTACTTC. Amino acids: CASSQDRVAVLQETQYF. This chain links TRBV4-1 with TRBJ2-5, with a weak D call TRBD2 (6 bases). Trimming pared 0 bases from V and 1 base from J, leaving 15 bases between. Germline assignment: CDR1 MGHRA and CDR2 YSYEKL. This CDR3 region has 17 residues.